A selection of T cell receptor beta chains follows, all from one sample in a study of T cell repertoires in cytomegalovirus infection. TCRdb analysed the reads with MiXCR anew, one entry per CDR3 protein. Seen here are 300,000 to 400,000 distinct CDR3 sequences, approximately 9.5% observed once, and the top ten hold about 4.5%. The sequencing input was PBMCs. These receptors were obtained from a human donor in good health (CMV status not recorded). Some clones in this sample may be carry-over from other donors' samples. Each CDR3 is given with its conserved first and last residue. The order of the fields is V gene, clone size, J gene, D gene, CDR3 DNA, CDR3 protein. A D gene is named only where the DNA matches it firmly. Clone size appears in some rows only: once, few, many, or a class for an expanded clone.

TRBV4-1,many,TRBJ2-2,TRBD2,TGCGCCAGTGAGACTAGCGGGAGTAGAACCGGGGAGCTGTTTTTT,CASETSGSRTGELFF
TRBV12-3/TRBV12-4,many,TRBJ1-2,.,TGTGCCAGCAGCTCCGGGGGGGGAGGGGGCTACACCTTC,CASSSGGGGGYTF
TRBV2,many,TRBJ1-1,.,TGTGCCAGCGGATCGGGACTTTCGAACACTGAAGCTTTCTTT,CASGSGLSNTEAFF
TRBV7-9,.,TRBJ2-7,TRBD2,TGTGCCAGCAGCCCGGGGGCAGCGGGAGGGCCCTACGAGCAGTACTTC,CASSPGAAGGPYEQYF
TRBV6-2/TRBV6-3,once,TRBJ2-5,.,TGTGCCAGCAGCCCAGCCGCCGAGACCCAGTACTTC,CASSPAAETQYF
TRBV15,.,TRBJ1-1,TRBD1,TGTGCCACCAGCAGAGATATAGGACAGGGGCTGAACACTGAAGCTTTCTTT,CATSRDIGQGLNTEAFF
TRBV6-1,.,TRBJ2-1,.,TGTGCCAGCAGTGAACTATGGGGGAGCTATTACAATGAGCAGTTCTTC,CASSELWGSYYNEQFF
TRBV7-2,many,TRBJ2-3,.,TGTGCCAGCAGCTCGTCCGGGATTAGCACAGATACGCAGTATTTT,CASSSSGISTDTQYF
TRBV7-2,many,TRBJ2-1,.,TGTGCCAGCAGCTTAGGTGCAGGGTCGGGCAATGAGCAGTTCTTC,CASSLGAGSGNEQFF
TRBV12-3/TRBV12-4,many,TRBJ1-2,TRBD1,TGTGCCAGCAAATACAGGGGGGAGGCGCATGGCTACACCTTC,CASKYRGEAHGYTF
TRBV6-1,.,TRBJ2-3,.,TGTGCCAGCAGTGGCCGGGACACTTTGTCAGATACGCAGTATTTT,CASSGRDTLSDTQYF
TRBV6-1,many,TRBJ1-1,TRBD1,TGTGCCAGCCCGGGACAGTGGGGACCGGGGGGAACTGAAGCTTTCTTT,CASPGQWGPGGTEAFF
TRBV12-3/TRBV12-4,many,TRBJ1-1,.,TGTGCCAGCAGTTGGATCACCTCCCGCGGCACTGAAGCTTTCTTT,CASSWITSRGTEAFF
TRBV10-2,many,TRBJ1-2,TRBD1,TGCGCCAGCAGTCTAGGGGGACAGGGGGACTATGGCTACACCTTC,CASSLGGQGDYGYTF
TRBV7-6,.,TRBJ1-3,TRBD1,TGTGCCAGCAGCTGGTCGACAGGGGGCTCTGGAAACACCATATATTTT,CASSWSTGGSGNTIYF
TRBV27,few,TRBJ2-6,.,TGTGCCAGCAGTCACGGGATCTCTGGGGCCAACGTCCTGACTTTC,CASSHGISGANVLTF
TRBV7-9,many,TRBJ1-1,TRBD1,TGTGCCAGCAGCTCCTTCGGACAGGTGCGGGAAGCTTTCTTT,CASSSFGQVREAFF
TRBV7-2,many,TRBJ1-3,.,TGTGCCAGCAGCTTAGGCCCGCATTCTGGCGGAGGGGGAAACACCATATATTTT,CASSLGPHSGGGGNTIYF
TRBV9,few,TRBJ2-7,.,TGTGCCAGCAGCGTTCACTTGGACCGGCAGGCCTACGAGCAGTACTTC,CASSVHLDRQAYEQYF
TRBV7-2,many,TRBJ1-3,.,TGTGCCAGCAGCTTAGGGGCGGTGGGGGGCCGGGACACCATATATTTT,CASSLGAVGGRDTIYF
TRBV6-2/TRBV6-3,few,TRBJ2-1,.,TGTGCCAGCAGTTACGGGACTGAGGCCAATGAGCAGTTCTTC,CASSYGTEANEQFF
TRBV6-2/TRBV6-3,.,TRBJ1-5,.,TGTGCCAGCAGTATCCACAGTGGGGGCCGCAATCAGCCCCAGCATTTT,CASSIHSGGRNQPQHF
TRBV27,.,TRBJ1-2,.,TGTGCCAGCAGTCTGGACGGTTATAACTACACCTTC,CASSLDGYNYTF
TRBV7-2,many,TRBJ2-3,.,TGTGCCAGCAGCTCCTGGTGGACGCAGTATTTT,CASSSWWTQYF
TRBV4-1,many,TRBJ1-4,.,TGCGCCAGCAGCCAAGGCCGGTCCTCTAATGAAAAACTGTTTTTT,CASSQGRSSNEKLFF
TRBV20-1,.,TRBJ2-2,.,TGCAGTGCCCCGGGCCGAGGGACCGGGGAGCTGTTTTTT,CSAPGRGTGELFF
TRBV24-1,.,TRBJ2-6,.,TGTGCCACCAGTGAATATTACAGGGCGGCTGGGGCCAACGTCCTGACTTTC,CATSEYYRAAGANVLTF
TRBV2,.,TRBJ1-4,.,TGTGCCAGCAGTGAACGACAGCGTAATGAAAAACTGTTTTTT,CASSERQRNEKLFF
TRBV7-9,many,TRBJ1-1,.,TGTGCCAGCAGCTTATTGTGGGCAGGAAGCTACACTGAAGCTTTCTTT,CASSLLWAGSYTEAFF
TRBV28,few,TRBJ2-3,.,TGTGCCAGCAGTCCCTGGACAGTTCCCACAGATACGCAGTATTTT,CASSPWTVPTDTQYF
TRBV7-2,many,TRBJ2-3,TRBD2,TGTGCCAGCAGCTTGGGGACTAGCGAGGTTCCGCAGTATTTT,CASSLGTSEVPQYF
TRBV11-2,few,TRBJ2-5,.,TGTGCCAGCAGCCCCCGACGGTTAGAGACCCAGTACTTC,CASSPRRLETQYF
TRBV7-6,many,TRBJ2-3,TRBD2,TGTGCCAGCAGCCCCTCCGGGGGGGCTAGAGATACGCAGTATTTT,CASSPSGGARDTQYF
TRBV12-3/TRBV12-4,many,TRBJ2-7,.,TGTGCCAGCAGTACGTCTAGGGGTCTTTCCTACGAGCAGTACTTC,CASSTSRGLSYEQYF
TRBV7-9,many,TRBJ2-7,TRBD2,TGTGCCAGCAGCTTGACTAGCGGGAGGGTCTACGAGCAGTACTTC,CASSLTSGRVYEQYF
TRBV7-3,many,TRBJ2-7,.,TGTGCCAGCAGCCCCCCTTCGTCCTACGAGCAGTACTTC,CASSPPSSYEQYF
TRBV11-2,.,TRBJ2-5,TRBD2,TGTGCCAGCAGCTTAGAATTGGCTAGCGGGGTGGAGACCCAGTACTTC,CASSLELASGVETQYF
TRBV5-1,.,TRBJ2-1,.,TGCGCCAGCAGCTTGGGTTCGAGGGCCCTTCTCTCCTACAATGAGCAGTTCTTC,CASSLGSRALLSYNEQFF
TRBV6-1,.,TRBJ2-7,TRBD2,TGTGCCAGCAGTTACCCCACTCCGGGACTAGTGGCCTCCTCCTACGAGCAGTACTTC,CASSYPTPGLVASSYEQYF
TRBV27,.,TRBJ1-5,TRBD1,TGTGCCAGCAGTTTATATTACAGGGGGCGAGACGGACAGCCCCAGCATTTT,CASSLYYRGRDGQPQHF
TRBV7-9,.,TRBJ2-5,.,TGTGCCAGCAGCTCATACTTGGAGACCCAGTACTTC,CASSSYLETQYF
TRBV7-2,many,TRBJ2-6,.,TGTGCCAGCAGCTCAAGACCCGACGGAAGCTCTGGGGCCAACGTCCTGACTTTC,CASSSRPDGSSGANVLTF
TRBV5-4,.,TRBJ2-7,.,TGTGCCAGCAGCTTGGCAGCCGGGCTCCCCTACGAGCAGTACTTC,CASSLAAGLPYEQYF
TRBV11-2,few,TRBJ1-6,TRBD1,TGTGCCAGCAGCGGCCCCGGGACAGGGTCCAATTCACCCCTCCACTTT,CASSGPGTGSNSPLHF
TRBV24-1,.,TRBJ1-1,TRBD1,TGTGCCACCAGTGACTCCGACAGGGACACTGAAGCTTTCTTT,CATSDSDRDTEAFF
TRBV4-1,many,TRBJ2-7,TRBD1,TGCGCCAGCAGCCCATCCCGGACAGGGCTCTCCTACGAGCAGTACTTC,CASSPSRTGLSYEQYF